The clone carrying this TCR beta chain was observed a single time. Germline CDR1 reads PRHDT; CDR2 reads FYEKMQ (reference sequence). Trimming pared 1 base from V and 3 bases from J, leaving 1 base between. The CDR3 extends over 11 amino acids. These data come from a study of graft-versus-host responses after intestinal transplantation. Profiled with immunoSEQ multiplex PCR; TCRdb holds only in-frame clones, not every one. The repertoire has roughly 46,000 clones, over 80% of them found once; the top ten carry about 5.5%. The clonotype was recovered from a human patient who received an intestinal transplant, so some T cells may come from the graft donor. The V call is TRBV13, the J call TRBJ2-7; D not certain. The sequencing used PBMCs, collected 750 to 800 days after a first intestinal transplant, on the day of a second. Written as DNA, the CDR3 is TGTGCCAGCAGCTTAGTCTACGAGCAGTACTTC. This codes for CASSLVYEQYF.